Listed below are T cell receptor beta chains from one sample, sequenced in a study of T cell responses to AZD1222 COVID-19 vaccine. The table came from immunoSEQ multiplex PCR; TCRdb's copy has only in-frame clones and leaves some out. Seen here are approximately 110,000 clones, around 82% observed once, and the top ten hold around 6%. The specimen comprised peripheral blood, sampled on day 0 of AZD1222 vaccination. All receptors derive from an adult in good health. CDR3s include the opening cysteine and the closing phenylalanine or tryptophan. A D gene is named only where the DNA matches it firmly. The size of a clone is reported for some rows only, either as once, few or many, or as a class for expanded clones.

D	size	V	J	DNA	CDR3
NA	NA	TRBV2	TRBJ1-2	TGTGCCAGCAGTGAAATACTGAGTTCTAACTATGGCTACACCTTC	CASSEILSSNYGYTF
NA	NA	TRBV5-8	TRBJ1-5	TGTGCCAGCAGCTTTCTTACCGGGGATAGCAATCAGCCCCAGCATTTT	CASSFLTGDSNQPQHF
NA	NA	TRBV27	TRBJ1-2	TGTGCCAGCAGTTACAGAGAGAATTCGGATGGCTACACCTTC	CASSYRENSDGYTF
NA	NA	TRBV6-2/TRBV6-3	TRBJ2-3	TGTGCCAGCAGTTACGAGGTGGGGCCAGATACGCAGTATTTT	CASSYEVGPDTQYF
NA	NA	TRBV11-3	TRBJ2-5	TGTGCCAGCAGCTTAGGAGGGGCCCCGGGAGAGACCCAGTACTTC	CASSLGGAPGETQYF
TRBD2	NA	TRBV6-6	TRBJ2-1	TGTGCCAGCAGTTACCCCGGGACTAGCGAAAACAATGAGCAGTTCTTC	CASSYPGTSENNEQFF
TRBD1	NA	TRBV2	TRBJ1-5	TGTGCCAGCAGTGCGGACAGGGCGCTGAATCAGCCCCAGCATTTT	CASSADRALNQPQHF
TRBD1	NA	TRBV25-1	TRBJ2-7	TGTGCCAGCAGTGGACCCTCCGGGACAGGGGTCTACGAGCAGTACTTC	CASSGPSGTGVYEQYF
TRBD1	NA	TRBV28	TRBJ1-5	TGTGCCTCCTCATGGGTCAGGACAGGCTCGAATCAGCCCCAGCATTTT	CASSWVRTGSNQPQHF
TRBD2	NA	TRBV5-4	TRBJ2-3	TGTGCCAGCAGCTTGGGCTCGCGGGGGGGCCTAGGGACAGATACGCAGTATTTT	CASSLGSRGGLGTDTQYF
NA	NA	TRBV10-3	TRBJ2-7	TGTGCCATCAGTGAAGGGAGGGATAGACAGGGACATAACGAGCAGTACTTC	CAISEGRDRQGHNEQYF
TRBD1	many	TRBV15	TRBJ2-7	TGTGCCACCAGCAGAGACCTAGGGGGCGGTGGAGAGCAGTACTTC	CATSRDLGGGGEQYF
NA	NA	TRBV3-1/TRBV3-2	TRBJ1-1	TGTGCCAGCAGCTCCGAGAGCAATGAAGCTTTCTTT	CASSSESNEAFF
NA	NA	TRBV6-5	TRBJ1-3	TGTGCCAGCACCCGTAACTCTGGAAACACCATATATTTT	CASTRNSGNTIYF
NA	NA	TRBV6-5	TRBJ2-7	TGTGCCAGCAAATCTCGGTCGGACGAGCAGTACTTC	CASKSRSDEQYF
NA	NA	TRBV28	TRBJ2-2	TGTGCCAGCCGTATGAACACCGGGGAGCTGTTTTTT	CASRMNTGELFF
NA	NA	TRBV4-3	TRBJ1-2	TGCGCCAGCAGCCAAGACCCCGCACGTTTTTATGGCTACACCTTC	CASSQDPARFYGYTF
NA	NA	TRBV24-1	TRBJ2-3	TGTGCCACCAGTGATCCGGACGGCACAGATACGCAGTATTTT	CATSDPDGTDTQYF
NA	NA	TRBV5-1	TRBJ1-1	TGCGCCAGCAGCTACTATTCGGCCCACCCTCAGGGCACTGAAGCTTTCTTT	CASSYYSAHPQGTEAFF
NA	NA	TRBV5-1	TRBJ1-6	TGCGCCAGCAGCTTGGTAGGGACGACCTATAATTCACCCCTCCACTTT	CASSLVGTTYNSPLHF
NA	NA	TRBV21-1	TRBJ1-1	TGTCCCCTATGGCGACGGAAGAACACTGAAGCTTTCTTT	CPLWRRKNTEAFF
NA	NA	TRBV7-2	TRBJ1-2	TGTGCCAGCAGCCCCGCAGCAAACTATGGCTACACCTTC	CASSPAANYGYTF
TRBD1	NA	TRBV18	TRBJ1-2	TGTGCCAGCTCAGCGACAGGGAACTATGGCTACACCTTC	CASSATGNYGYTF